The 14 T cell receptor beta chains below all came from one sample that was sequenced in a study of blood T cell repertoires in COVID-19. Assay: immunoSEQ multiplex PCR; the TCRdb copy retains only in-frame clones and omits some. Of 150,000 or so clones in the sample, roughly 80% were seen once. The sequencing input was PBMCs or T cells enriched from blood (not recorded which). These receptors all come from a woman between 40 and 50 years old with acute COVID-19.

This clone has a single count. The CDR3 reads CASSLAGEYSPLHF. For the CDR3, the DNA is TGTGCCAGCAGCTTAGCAGGGGAATATTCACCCCTCCACTTT. The V gene is TRBV7-2, the J gene TRBJ1-6; D perhaps matches TRBD1 (5 bases). Germline CDR1 and CDR2: SGHTA and FQGNSA. The V gene lost 0 bases and the J gene lost 8 bases, with 8 bases spanning the gap. The CDR3 is made up of 14 amino acids.

The rearrangement joins TRBV7-2 to TRBJ2-5, with TRBD2 as a possible D gene (5 bases). The CDR3 length is 15 residues. CDR1 is SGHTA and CDR2 is FQGNSA in the germline V gene. V gave up 5 bases and J gave up 4 bases, with 17 bases separating them. CDR3: CASSVLVSIGETQYF. The CDR3 region has the DNA TGTGCCAGCAGCGTACTAGTTAGTATTGGAGAGACCCAGTACTTC. The full variable domain, rest sourced from reference TRBV7-2 and TRBJ2-5, is GAGVSQSPSNKVTEKGKDVELRCDPISGHTALYWYRQSLGQGLEFLIYFQGNSAPDKSGLPSDRFSAERTGGSVSTLTIQRTQQEDSAVYLCASSVLVSIGETQYFGPGTRLLVL.

The chain is built from TRBV5-8 and TRBJ2-7; D may be TRBD2 (7 bases). The V gene lost 4 bases and the J gene lost 0 bases, with 11 bases spanning the gap. Per the germline V gene, CDR1 is SGHTS and CDR2 is YDEGEE. The CDR3 has 14 residues. The CDR3 DNA reads as TGTGCCAGCAGCGTAGGGGGGGACTCCTACGAGCAGTACTTC. Its translation is CASSVGGDSYEQYF. The full variable domain, its missing parts supplied by reference TRBV5-8 and TRBJ2-7, is EAGVTQSPTHLIKTRGQQATLRCSPISGHTSVYWYQQALGLGLQFLLWYDEGEERNRGNFPPRFSGRQFPNYSSELNVNALELEDSALYLCASSVGGDSYEQYFGPGTRLTVT.

The V and J genes are TRBV29-1 and TRBJ2-2; 7 bases match TRBD2. The CDR3 is made up of 12 amino acids. Unmatched junction bases numbered 6, after V lost 6 bases and J lost 8 bases. In germline, CDR1 is SQVTM, CDR2 ANQGSEA. The CDR3: CSVEDGRGELFF. The CDR3, as DNA: TGCAGCGTCGAGGACGGGAGGGGGGAGCTGTTTTTT.

The J gene is TRBJ2-2, the V gene TRBV10-1; TRBD2 agrees at 8 bases. The germline gives CDR1 WNHNN, CDR2 SYGVQD (reference sequence). V trimming: 10 bases; J trimming: 3 bases; junction bases outside the gene matches: 13. This CDR3 region has 16 residues. This CDR3 reads CATSSGGPGDTGELFF. For the CDR3, the DNA is TGCGCCACCTCTTCGGGAGGGCCTGGCGACACCGGGGAGCTGTTTTTT.

The chain has TRBV7-2 and TRBJ1-2; 8 bases fit TRBD1. J was trimmed by 6 bases and V by 5 bases; bases with no gene match: 11. There are 15 residues in the CDR3. Germline V CDR1 and CDR2: SGHTA, FQGNSA. CDR3 DNA: TGTGCCAGCAGCCCAGAGGGTTTGACAGGGGATGGCTACACCTTC. Its translation is CASSPEGLTGDGYTF. Based on the CDR3 plus reference TRBV7-2 and TRBJ1-2, the full variable domain is GAGVSQSPSNKVTEKGKDVELRCDPISGHTALYWYRQSLGQGLEFLIYFQGNSAPDKSGLPSDRFSAERTGGSVSTLTIQRTQQEDSAVYLCASSPEGLTGDGYTFGSGTRLTVV.

The chain uses TRBV12-3 or TRBV12-4 and TRBJ2-1; tentatively, D is TRBD1 (5 bases). CDR3 size: 12 residues. Trimming shortened V by 6 bases and J by 6 bases, and 9 bases separated the two germline ends. CDR3 in amino acids: CASRWGSNEQFF. In DNA, the CDR3 is TGTGCCAGCAGGTGGGGCAGCAATGAGCAGTTCTTC.

The CDR3 nucleotides read TGTGCCAGCAGCGAAACAGGGTTTGGAAATCAGCCCCAGCATTTT. It specifies CASSETGFGNQPQHF. The chain uses TRBV2 and TRBJ1-5, with D perhaps matching TRBD1 (6 bases). The germline V gene has CDR1 SNHLY and CDR2 FYNNEI. V lost 6 bases to trimming and J lost 4 bases, with 16 bases between them. The CDR3 has 15 residues.

The chain has TRBV3-1 (or the pseudogene TRBV3-2) and TRBJ2-3; D remains ambiguous. CDR1 and CDR2 from the germline V gene are LGHDT and YNNKEL (reference sequence). The CDR3 covers 13 residues. The V gene lost 2 bases and the J gene lost 3 bases, with 6 bases spanning the gap. CDR3 DNA: TGTGCCAGCAGCCAATACGGGACAGATACGCAGTATTTT. This codes for CASSQYGTDTQYF.

This rearrangement joins TRBV7-3 to TRBJ2-1, with a possible D match to TRBD2 (6 bases). V was cut by 1 base and J by 6 bases, with 16 bases left in between. CDR1 and CDR2 from the germline V gene are SGHTA and FQGTGA. CDR3 length equals 16 residues. This CDR3 is CASSLKGAGWLNEQFF. The CDR3, as DNA: TGTGCCAGCAGCTTAAAGGGAGCGGGCTGGCTCAATGAGCAGTTCTTC.

The rearrangement links TRBV18 to TRBJ2-3, with D perhaps TRBD2 (5 bases). Between the trimmed V and J ends, which lost 1 base and 0 bases, there was a span of 5 bases. Germline assignment: CDR1 KGHSH and CDR2 LQKENI. The CDR3 runs 14 residues. The CDR3 sequence is CASSPQRSTDTQYF. The CDR3, as DNA: TGTGCCAGCTCACCACAGCGGAGCACAGATACGCAGTATTTT.

The chain recombines TRBV18 with TRBJ2-7; TRBD2 matches 12 bases. Unmatched junction bases numbered 3, after V lost 0 bases and J lost 0 bases. Per the germline V gene, CDR1 is KGHSH and CDR2 is LQKENI. This CDR3 comprises 17 residues. The CDR3 reads CASSPPGLAGTSYEQYF. The DNA for the CDR3 is TGTGCCAGCTCACCACCGGGACTAGCGGGTACCTCCTACGAGCAGTACTTC.

The chain employs TRBV5-5 and TRBJ1-6; 7 bases are a match to TRBD1. CDR3 length: 15 amino acids. The germline V gene has CDR1 SGHKS and CDR2 YYEKEE (reference sequence). V shed 4 bases and J 3 bases; nucleotides not matched to a gene: 4. In nucleotides, the CDR3 is TGTGCCAGCAGCCTGGGACAGCTCTATAATTCACCCCTCCACTTT. This gives the protein CASSLGQLYNSPLHF. The whole variable domain, remainder taken from reference TRBV5-5 and TRBJ1-6, is DAGVTQSPTHLIKTRGQQVTLRCSPISGHKSVSWYQQVLGQGPQFIFQYYEKEERGRGNFPDRFSARQFPNYSSELNVNALLLGDSALYLCASSLGQLYNSPLHFGNGTRLTVT.

This chain connects TRBV9 to TRBJ1-6; weak D call: TRBD1 (5 bases). The CDR3 covers 16 residues. CDR1 is SGDLS and CDR2 is YYNGEE in the germline V gene. The ends were cut back, 4 bases at V and 8 bases at J, with 19 bases in the middle. The CDR3 DNA follows: TGTGCCAGCAGCAACCTCAGGGTCGGGTTGGATTCACCCCTCCACTTT. Its protein product is CASSNLRVGLDSPLHF.